This record concerns one T cell receptor (beta chain) sequence. This specimen comes from a study of blood T cell repertoires in COVID-19. The overall study: COVID-19 samples from acute and convalescent phases originated in the United States, Italy and Spain. T cells, B-cell-depleted T cells, or PBMCs supplied cDNA or gDNA.

Authors' processing steps: Amplified reference gene primers provided the basis for estimating nucleated cell counts. Repertoires were generated with immunoSEQ multiplex PCR, while TCRdb's copy carries only in-frame clones and drops some. That table is the source of V, J and clone size, and D and trimming were worked out from the DNA. The profile covers fewer than 50,000 clones, with around 82% appearing a single time and about a quarter taken by the ten largest. CDR1 is LGHDT and CDR2 is YNNKEL in the germline V gene (reference sequence). V was trimmed by 4 bases and J by 5 bases, leaving 29 bases between them. CDR3 length: 19 amino acids.

The chain recombines TRBV3-1 (or the pseudogene TRBV3-2) with TRBJ1-1, with D possibly matching TRBD1 (6 bases). The TCR comes from an elderly man with acute or convalescent COVID-19. The sequencing input was peripheral blood. The CDR3 spells CASSPGGGGPGRSRTEAFF. The CDR3 DNA follows: TGTGCCAGCAGCCCCGGTGGGGGGGGGCCGGGGCGATCTCGTACTGAAGCTTTCTTT.